This TCR beta chain came from a study of T cells after yellow fever vaccination. Overall study results and limits: In FACS-sorted repertoires, abundant clonotypes from the bulk population could appear as contaminants. Across the CD4 and CD8 compartments, a small share of clonotypes was present in both.

Using its own MiXCR run on the 5' RACE reads, TCRdb lists one record per CDR3 protein. In the table there are a few hundred thousand distinct CDR3 sequences, approximately 5.7% of which are singletons. This clonotype has ten or more counts. Its antigen is not known. The CDR3 extends over 13 amino acids. Germline V gene data show CDR1 as LNHDA and CDR2 as SQIVND (reference sequence). Trimming stripped 0 bases from V and 8 bases from J, with 8 bases between. The sample was PBMCs, taken 5 days after the yellow fever booster vaccination. V is TRBV19 and J is TRBJ2-1, with TRBD1 as a possible D gene (6 bases). This TCR derives from a man aged 30 to 45 who received the YFV17D yellow fever vaccine. CDR3 in amino acids: CASSIEGGYEQFF. As DNA, the CDR3 is TGTGCCAGTAGTATAGAAGGGGGATATGAGCAGTTCTTC.